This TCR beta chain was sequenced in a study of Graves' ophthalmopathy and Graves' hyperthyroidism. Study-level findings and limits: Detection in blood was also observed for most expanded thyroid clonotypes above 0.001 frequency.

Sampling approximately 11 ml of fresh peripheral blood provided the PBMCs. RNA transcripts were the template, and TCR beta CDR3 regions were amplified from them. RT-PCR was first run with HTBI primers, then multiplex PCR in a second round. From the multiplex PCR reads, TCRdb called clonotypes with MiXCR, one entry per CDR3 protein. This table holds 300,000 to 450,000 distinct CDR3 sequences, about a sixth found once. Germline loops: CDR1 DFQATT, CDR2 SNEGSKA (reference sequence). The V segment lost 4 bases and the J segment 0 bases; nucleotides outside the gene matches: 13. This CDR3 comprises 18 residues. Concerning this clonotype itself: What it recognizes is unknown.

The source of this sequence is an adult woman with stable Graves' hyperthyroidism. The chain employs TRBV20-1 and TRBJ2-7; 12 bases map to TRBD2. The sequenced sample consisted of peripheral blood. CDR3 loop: CSATPAGTSGYSSYEQYF. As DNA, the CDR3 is TGCAGTGCTACCCCGGCCGGGACTAGCGGGTATAGCTCCTACGAGCAGTACTTC.